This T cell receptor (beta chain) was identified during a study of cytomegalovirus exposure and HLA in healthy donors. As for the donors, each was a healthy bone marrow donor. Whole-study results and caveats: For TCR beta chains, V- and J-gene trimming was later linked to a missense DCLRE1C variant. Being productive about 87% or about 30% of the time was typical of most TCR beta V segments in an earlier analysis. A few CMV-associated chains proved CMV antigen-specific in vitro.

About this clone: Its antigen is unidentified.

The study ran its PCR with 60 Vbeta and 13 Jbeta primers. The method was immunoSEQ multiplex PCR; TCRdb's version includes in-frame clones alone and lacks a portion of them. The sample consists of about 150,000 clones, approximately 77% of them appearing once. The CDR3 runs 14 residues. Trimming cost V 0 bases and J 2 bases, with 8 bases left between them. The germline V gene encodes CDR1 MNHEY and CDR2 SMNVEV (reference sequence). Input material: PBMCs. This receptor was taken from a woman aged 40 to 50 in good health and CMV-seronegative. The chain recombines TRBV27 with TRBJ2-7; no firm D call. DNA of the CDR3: TGTGCCAGCAGTTTATCCTGGCCAGCCTACGAGCAGTACTTC. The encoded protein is CASSLSWPAYEQYF.